This T cell receptor (beta chain) was sequenced for a study of blood T cell repertoires in COVID-19. About the study: Both acute and convalescent COVID-19 samples were obtained from the United States, Italy and Spain. The analysed material was cDNA or gDNA that came from T cells, B-cell-depleted T cells, or PBMCs.

TCRdb's copy holds only in-frame clones and misses some; the assay was immunoSEQ multiplex PCR. The table has 50,000 to 60,000 clones, roughly nine tenths seen once. Germline-derived CDR1 and CDR2 are SGHDT and YYEEEE. This CDR3 contains 13 residues. Comment on this clone: Germline is not matched at one junction end, which may reflect a read error.

The V gene is TRBV5-6, the J gene TRBJ2-3; 7 positions match TRBD2. The origin of this receptor is a man between 60 and 70 years old with acute or convalescent COVID-19. The sequencing sample was made of peripheral blood. The CDR3 nucleotides are TGCGCCAGCAGCTGGGGGGGGAAAGATACGCAGTATTTT. Translation gives CASSWGGKDTQYF.